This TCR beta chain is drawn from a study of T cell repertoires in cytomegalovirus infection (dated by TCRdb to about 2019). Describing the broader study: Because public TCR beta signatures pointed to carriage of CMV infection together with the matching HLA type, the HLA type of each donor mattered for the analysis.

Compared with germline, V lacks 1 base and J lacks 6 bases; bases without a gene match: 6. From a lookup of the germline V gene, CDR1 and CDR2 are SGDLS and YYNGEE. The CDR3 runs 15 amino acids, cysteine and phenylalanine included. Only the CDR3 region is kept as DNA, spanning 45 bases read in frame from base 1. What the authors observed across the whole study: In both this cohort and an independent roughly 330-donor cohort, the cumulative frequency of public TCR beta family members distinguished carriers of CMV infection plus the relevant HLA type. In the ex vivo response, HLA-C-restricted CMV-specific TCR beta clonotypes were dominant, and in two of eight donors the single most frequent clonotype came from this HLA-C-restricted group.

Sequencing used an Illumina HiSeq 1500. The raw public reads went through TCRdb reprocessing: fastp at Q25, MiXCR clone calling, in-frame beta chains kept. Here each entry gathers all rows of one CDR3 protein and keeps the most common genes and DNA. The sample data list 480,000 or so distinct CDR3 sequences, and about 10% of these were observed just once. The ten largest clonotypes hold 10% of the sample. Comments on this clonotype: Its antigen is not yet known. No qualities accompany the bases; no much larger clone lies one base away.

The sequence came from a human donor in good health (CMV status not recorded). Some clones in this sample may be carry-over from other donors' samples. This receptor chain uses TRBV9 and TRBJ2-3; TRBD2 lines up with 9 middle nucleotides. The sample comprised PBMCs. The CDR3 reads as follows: CASSVSGGTWDTQYF. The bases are TGTGCCAGCAGCGTAAGCGGGGGGACCTGGGATACGCAGTATTTT. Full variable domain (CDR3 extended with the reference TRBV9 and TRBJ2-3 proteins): DSGVTQTPKHLITATGQRVTLRCSPRSGDLSVYWYQQSLDQGLQFLIQYYNGEERAKGNILERFSAQQFPDLHSELNLSSLELGDSALYFCASSVSGGTWDTQYFGPGTRLTVL.